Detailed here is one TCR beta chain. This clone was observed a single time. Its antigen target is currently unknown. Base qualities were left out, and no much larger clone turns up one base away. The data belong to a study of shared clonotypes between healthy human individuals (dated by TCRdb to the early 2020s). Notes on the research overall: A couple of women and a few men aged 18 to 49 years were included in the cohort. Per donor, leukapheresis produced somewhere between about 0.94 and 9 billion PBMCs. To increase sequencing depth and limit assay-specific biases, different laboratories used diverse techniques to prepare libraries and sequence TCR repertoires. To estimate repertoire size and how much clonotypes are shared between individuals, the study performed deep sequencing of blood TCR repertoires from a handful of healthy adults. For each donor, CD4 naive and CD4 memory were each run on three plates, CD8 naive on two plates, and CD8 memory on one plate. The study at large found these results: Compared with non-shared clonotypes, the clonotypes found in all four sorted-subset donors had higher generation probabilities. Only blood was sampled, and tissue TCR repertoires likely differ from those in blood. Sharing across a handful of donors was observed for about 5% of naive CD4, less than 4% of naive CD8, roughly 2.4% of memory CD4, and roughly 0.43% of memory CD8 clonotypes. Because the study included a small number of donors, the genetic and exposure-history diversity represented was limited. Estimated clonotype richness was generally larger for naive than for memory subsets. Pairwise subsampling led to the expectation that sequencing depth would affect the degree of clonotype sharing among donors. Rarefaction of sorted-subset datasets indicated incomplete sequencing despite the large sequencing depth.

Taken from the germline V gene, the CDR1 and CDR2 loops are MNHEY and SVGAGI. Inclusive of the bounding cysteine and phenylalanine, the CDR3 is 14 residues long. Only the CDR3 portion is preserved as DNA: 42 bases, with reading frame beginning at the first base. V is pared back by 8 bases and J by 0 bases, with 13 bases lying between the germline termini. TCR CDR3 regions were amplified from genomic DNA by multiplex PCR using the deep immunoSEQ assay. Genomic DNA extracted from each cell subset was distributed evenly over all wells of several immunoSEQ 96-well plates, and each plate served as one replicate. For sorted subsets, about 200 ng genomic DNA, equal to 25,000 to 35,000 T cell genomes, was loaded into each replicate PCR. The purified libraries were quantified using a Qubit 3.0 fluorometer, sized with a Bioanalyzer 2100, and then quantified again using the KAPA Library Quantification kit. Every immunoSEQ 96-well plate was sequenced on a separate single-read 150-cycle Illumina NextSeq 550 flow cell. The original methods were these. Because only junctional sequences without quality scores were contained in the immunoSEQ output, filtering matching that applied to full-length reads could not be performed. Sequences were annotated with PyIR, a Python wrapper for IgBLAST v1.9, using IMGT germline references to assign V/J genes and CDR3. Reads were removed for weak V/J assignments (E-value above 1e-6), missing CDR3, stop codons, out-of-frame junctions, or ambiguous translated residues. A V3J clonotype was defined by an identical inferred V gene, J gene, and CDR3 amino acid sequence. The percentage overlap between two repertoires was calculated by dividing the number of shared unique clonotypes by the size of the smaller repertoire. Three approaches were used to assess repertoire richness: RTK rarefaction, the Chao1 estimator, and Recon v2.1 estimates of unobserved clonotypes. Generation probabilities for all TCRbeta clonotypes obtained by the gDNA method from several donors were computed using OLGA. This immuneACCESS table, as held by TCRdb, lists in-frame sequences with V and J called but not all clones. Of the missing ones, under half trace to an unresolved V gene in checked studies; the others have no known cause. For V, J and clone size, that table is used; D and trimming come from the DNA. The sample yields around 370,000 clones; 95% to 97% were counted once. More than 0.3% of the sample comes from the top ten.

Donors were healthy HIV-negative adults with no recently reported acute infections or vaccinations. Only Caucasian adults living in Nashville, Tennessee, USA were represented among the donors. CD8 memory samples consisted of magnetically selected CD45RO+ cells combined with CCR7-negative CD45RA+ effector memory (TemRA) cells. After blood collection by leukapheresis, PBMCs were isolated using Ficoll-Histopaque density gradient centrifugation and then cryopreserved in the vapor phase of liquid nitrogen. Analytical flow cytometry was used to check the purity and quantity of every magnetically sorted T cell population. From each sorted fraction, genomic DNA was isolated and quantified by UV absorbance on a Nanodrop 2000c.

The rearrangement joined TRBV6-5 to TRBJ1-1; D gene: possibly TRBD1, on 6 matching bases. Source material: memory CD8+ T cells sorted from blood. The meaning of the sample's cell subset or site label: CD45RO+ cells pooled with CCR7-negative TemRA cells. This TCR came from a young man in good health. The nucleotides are TGTGCCAGCTTCCCCGGGACAATGAACACTGAAGCTTTCTTT. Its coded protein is CASFPGTMNTEAFF.